This TCR beta chain comes out of a study of identical twins. In TCRdb, the 5' RACE reads were re-called with MiXCR into one record per CDR3 protein. The table includes just under 650,000 distinct CDR3 sequences, 7% to 7.5% detected once. Of note for this clonotype: As yet, its antigen is unknown.

Broader study findings: Out-of-frame sharing of TCR alpha in monozygotic twins was underestimated by models.

V lost 7 bases to trimming and J lost 4 bases; unmatched junction nucleotides: 6. CDR3 length: 16 residues. The germline gives CDR1 ENHRY, CDR2 SYGVKD. Separately, the same data were catalogued under a study of yellow fever vaccine responses in identical twins. That paper notes: A vaccine T cell response that seemed partly convergent and partly personalized was reported in twins.

This receptor was obtained from a woman aged 18-35 years in good health. Sequenced material: PBMCs. The J gene is TRBJ2-1, the V gene TRBV10-3, with TRBD2 matching 14 bases. The CDR3 DNA follows: TGTGCCATCACAAGACTAGCGGGAGGGCCGTACAATGAGCAGTTCTTC. It translates to CAITRLAGGPYNEQFF.